Included here is one T cell receptor beta chain sequence, with context. Its binding antigen is unknown. No base quality information exists; no much larger clone differs at one position. Each collaborating institution followed its own protocols to collect whole blood in K2EDTA tubes. For TCRbeta analysis, collaborator samples were shipped as frozen whole blood, as isolated PBMCs, or as DNA extracted from either sample type. V lost 5 bases and J lost 8 bases, and the count of bases not matched to a germline gene is 12. CDR1 and CDR2, per the germline V gene (reference sequence), are LNHDA and SQIVND. The CDR3 spans 14 residues, from the cysteine through the phenylalanine. CDR3 DNA only is kept here, 42 bases in frame from base 1. These data are taken from a study of blood T cell repertoires in COVID-19 (dated by TCRdb to the early 2020s). Concerning the study at large: Samples covering the acute and convalescent phases of COVID-19 were provided by collaborators in the United States, Italy and Spain. The material from the prospective study consisted of cDNA or gDNA derived from T cells, B-cell-depleted T cells, or PBMCs. Samples came from the ongoing ImmuneRACE study (first 160 participants) plus 1,254 subjects from 6 global collaborators. Deeply sampled blood TCRbeta repertoires from subjects exposed to, actively infected with, or recovered from COVID-19 were included in the dataset. Where available, HLA class I and class II types were obtained from metadata supplied by the sample provider rather than from assay-based typing. The sample metadata nearly always contained a de-identified subject ID, COVID-19 status, age in years and sex. The repertoires were released in a freely available public database intended as a resource for research on the immune response to SARS-CoV-2. Broad study findings and their caveats: How much clinical and demographic metadata was included differed by source and by participant, and the metadata was provided uncurated.

The immunoSEQ Assay, a bias-controlled multiplex PCR, was used to amplify TCRbeta CDR3 regions from genomic DNA. The authors' pipeline ran thus. Nucleated cell counts per sample were estimated from amplification of reference gene primers within the assay. Sequence reads were collapsed and filtered to measure the absolute abundance of every unique TCRbeta CDR3 rearrangement. For each sample, productive Simpson clonality was calculated as the square root of Simpson's diversity index over productive rearrangements. TCRdb stores this immuneACCESS table with in-frame sequences only. Part of the clones is absent; in the studies checked, under half of the shortfall reflects unresolved V genes, and no reason is known for the rest. V and J calls and clone size are as listed in that table; D and trimming were resolved from the DNA. Here the sample has tens of thousands of clones; approximately 90% occur a single time. The ten most abundant clones make up 5% to 5.5% of the sample.

The sequencing input was peripheral blood. This clonotype was sampled from a man aged 60 to 75 with acute or convalescent COVID-19. The sequence is built from TRBV19 and TRBJ2-7; a stretch of 7 junction bases matches TRBD1. The base sequence is TGTGCCAGTAGTCCAACAGGGGCGCCAACCCAGCAGTACTTC. The translation is CASSPTGAPTQQYF.